These 23 T cell receptor beta chains were all obtained from the same sample, sequenced in a study of T cells after yellow fever vaccination. Each CDR3 protein is one row after TCRdb ran MiXCR on the 5' RACE reads. The top ten clones hold nearly 2.5% of a sample with approximately 120,000 distinct CDR3 sequences, under 8.5% of them seen once. The sequencing here drew on CD4+ T cells sorted from PBMCs, taken around 10 days after the first yellow fever vaccination. These receptors all come from a man between 18 and 35 years old who received the YFV17D yellow fever vaccine.

The table lists this clonotype with a few counts. The chain combines TRBV5-1 with TRBJ1-5; D is possibly TRBD1 (5 bases). This CDR3 contains 16 residues. V lost 0 bases, J lost 1 base, and 11 bases lay in between. From germline, CDR1 is SGHRS and CDR2 YFSETQ. CDR3: CASSLVGGDSNQPQHF. The CDR3, as DNA: TGCGCCAGCAGCTTGGTCGGGGGGGACAGCAATCAGCCCCAGCATTTT.

The sample holds many counts of this clonotype. The V and J genes are TRBV27 and TRBJ1-2, with D hard to call. Trimming removed 6 bases from V and 5 bases from J, with 13 bases in between. Germline-derived CDR1 and CDR2 are MNHEY and SMNVEV (reference sequence). The CDR3 runs 13 residues. The CDR3 loop reads CASSPTGSYGYTF. The DNA of the CDR3 is TGTGCCAGCAGCCCGACCGGATCTTATGGCTACACCTTC.

This clonotype came up many times. The V gene is TRBV2, the J gene TRBJ1-1; D is undetermined. Trimming removed 4 bases from V and 1 base from J, with 7 bases in between. This CDR3 contains 13 residues. CDR1 is SNHLY, CDR2 FYNNEI, per germline. The CDR3: CASSVQPNTEAFF. The DNA for the CDR3 is TGTGCCAGCAGTGTGCAGCCGAACACTGAAGCTTTCTTT.

In its sample, this clonotype was seen many times. The J gene is TRBJ2-7, the V gene TRBV4-1; TRBD1 agrees at 11 bases. Germline V gene sequence: CDR1 MGHRA, CDR2 YSYEKL. The CDR3 is 14 amino acids. The V and J ends lost 8 bases and 6 bases, in that order; junction bases with no gene match: 9. CDR3 amino acids: CASRGTGGLGEQYF. As DNA, the CDR3 is TGCGCCAGCCGCGGGACAGGGGGTCTCGGCGAGCAGTACTTC.

This clonotype was recorded at least ten times. V gene TRBV5-1 combines with J gene TRBJ2-5, with 8 nucleotides matching TRBD1. J gave up 4 bases and V 4 bases, and 6 bases lay outside the gene matches. Germline loops: CDR1 SGHRS, CDR2 YFSETQ. CDR3 length: 14 amino acids. The CDR3 spells CASSPRTGRETQYF. Here the CDR3 DNA reads TGCGCCAGCAGCCCCAGGACAGGGCGAGAGACCCAGTACTTC.

This clonotype was counted at least ten times. The V and J genes are TRBV11-2 and TRBJ2-1, with D perhaps TRBD1 or TRBD2 (5 bases each). V shed 8 bases and J shed 10 bases, with 12 bases lying between them. Germline-derived CDR1 and CDR2 are SGHAT and FQNNGV. The CDR3 totals 11 residues. The CDR3 loop reads CASSRGSEQFF. CDR3 in DNA: TGTGCCAGCTCCCGGGGCTCCGAGCAGTTCTTC.

This clonotype occurred many times. This chain uses TRBV27 with TRBJ2-3; D is ambiguous. V was pared by 8 bases and J by 4 bases, with 13 bases between. From germline, CDR1 is MNHEY and CDR2 SMNVEV (reference sequence). CDR3 size: 13 residues. The DNA of the CDR3 is TGTGCCAGCTCGGAAAAAGTGGCAGATACGCAGTATTTT. This sequence encodes CASSEKVADTQYF.

To note about this clonotype: One base away lies a much larger clone, so this may be a sequencing read error. This chain connects TRBV5-1 to TRBJ2-1, with TRBD2 matching 9 bases. In germline, CDR1 is SGHRS, CDR2 YFSETQ. CDR3 length: 16 amino acids. The CDR3 DNA sequence: TGCGCCAGCGGCTTGGGGGCGAGGGCTAGCGGGGACGAACAGTTCTTC. As protein: CASGLGARASGDEQFF.

This clonotype showed up just a few times. V is TRBV5-4 and J is TRBJ2-5, with D perhaps given as TRBD1 or TRBD2 (6 bases each). The CDR3 length is 15 residues. CDR1 is SGHNT, CDR2 YYREEE, per germline (reference sequence). With 0 bases removed from V and 4 bases from J, the gap between germline ends came to 13 bases. CDR3 sequence: CASSLGGGLGETQYF. The CDR3, as DNA: TGTGCCAGCAGCTTGGGTGGGGGGCTGGGAGAGACCCAGTACTTC.

This clonotype has a count of ten or more. The chain links TRBV3-1 to TRBJ2-3; D is possibly TRBD1 or TRBD2 (5 bases each). V was cut by 0 bases and J by 5 bases, with 9 bases left in between. CDR1 is LGHDT and CDR2 is YNNKEL in the germline V gene (reference sequence). The CDR3 loop spans 14 amino acids. In DNA form, the CDR3 reads TGTGCCAGCAGCCAAGATCTTGGGGGAGATACGCAGTATTTT. As protein: CASSQDLGGDTQYF.

Note on this clonotype: The junction departs from the called germline gene at one end, perhaps through a read error. The chain joins TRBV3-1 to TRBJ2-2; D is tentatively TRBD1 or TRBD2 (6 bases each). CDR3 length: 17 amino acids. Looked up from germline, CDR1 is LGHDT and CDR2 is YNNKEL (reference sequence). The CDR3 sequence is CATSQGYSGARTGELFF. Here the CDR3 DNA reads TGTGCCACCAGCCAAGGTTACTCGGGGGCGCGGACCGGGGAGCTGTTTTTT.

The chain uses TRBV6-2 or TRBV6-3 and TRBJ2-1; weak D call: TRBD1 (5 bases). V was pared by 5 bases and J by 5 bases, with 10 bases between. CDR3 length equals 13 residues. Germline assignment: CDR1 MNHEY and CDR2 SVGEGT. The chain's CDR3 is CASSPDTDNEQFF. Written as DNA, the CDR3 is TGTGCCAGCAGTCCGGACACGGACAATGAGCAGTTCTTC.

The sample holds many counts of this clonotype. V and J are TRBV3-1 and TRBJ2-3; the D gene is possibly TRBD1 (5 bases). Looked up from germline, CDR1 is LGHDT and CDR2 is YNNKEL (reference sequence). The CDR3 consists of 18 residues. Deletions cut 10 bases from V and 3 bases from J, with 29 bases between. The CDR3 DNA sequence: TGTGCCACCTCCGGGCCGATCCGCAGGGATATAGGAACAGATACGCAGTATTTT. Its translation: CATSGPIRRDIGTDTQYF.

The sample holds many counts of this clonotype. The chain couples TRBV20-1 to TRBJ2-3; TRBD2 aligns across 9 bases. Trimming took 6 bases from V and 2 from J; bases not matched to a gene: 12. The CDR3 covers 16 residues. Looked up from germline, CDR1 is DFQATT and CDR2 is SNEGSKA (reference sequence). The CDR3 nucleotides read TGCAGTGCCACCGTGACCGAGCGGGGGGCCACAGATACGCAGTATTTT. It encodes CSATVTERGATDTQYF.

This clonotype was seen a few times. The rearrangement joins TRBV20-1 to TRBJ1-2, with D possibly TRBD1 on 5 matching bases. This CDR3 region has 13 residues. Trimming shortened V by 6 bases and J by 4 bases, and 15 bases separated the two germline ends. Germline V CDR1 and CDR2: DFQATT, SNEGSKA (reference sequence). Here the CDR3 DNA reads TGCAGTGCATGGGCGGGGGAGACCTATGGCTACACCTTC. This translates into CSAWAGETYGYTF.

This clonotype was counted many times. The CDR3: CASSHESPGRTVGNEQFF. The CDR3 DNA reads TGCGCCAGCAGCCACGAATCTCCGGGTCGGACGGTGGGCAATGAGCAGTTCTTC. The rearrangement links TRBV4-3 to TRBJ2-1; no definite D call. V lost 3 bases and J lost 6, with 24 bases in between. The CDR3 is 18 residues long. CDR1 is LGHNA, CDR2 YSLEER, per germline.

This clonotype was found many times. CDR3 protein: CASSDPGQGRDQPQHF. CDR3 coding DNA: TGTGCCAGCAGTGACCCCGGACAGGGGAGGGATCAGCCCCAGCATTTT. The chain uses TRBV6-1 and TRBJ1-5; 9 bases align to TRBD1. Germline assignment: CDR1 MNHNS and CDR2 SASEGT. The V segment lost 3 bases and the J segment 5 bases; nucleotides outside the gene matches: 8. The length of the CDR3 is 16 residues.

This clonotype was seen a few times. J is TRBJ1-1 and V is TRBV5-1; 11 bases line up with TRBD1. This CDR3 has 17 amino acids. The germline gives CDR1 SGHRS, CDR2 YFSETQ. After removal of 7 bases from V and 7 bases from J, the junction contained 18 bases not matched to a gene. The CDR3: CASAGDRGLDAGGEAFF. CDR3 nucleotides: TGCGCCAGCGCCGGGGACAGGGGGTTAGATGCGGGGGGTGAAGCTTTCTTT. The whole variable domain, filled in from reference TRBV5-1 and TRBJ1-1, reads KAGVTQTPRYLIKTRGQQVTLSCSPISGHRSVSWYQQTPGQGLQFLFEYFSETQRNKGNFPGRFSGRQFSNSRSEMNVSTLELGDSALYLCASAGDRGLDAGGEAFFGQGTRLTVV.

The J gene is TRBJ2-3, the V gene TRBV24-1; D is undetermined. The CDR3 sequence is 11 residues long. The V end was cut by 4 bases, the J end by 6 bases, with 4 bases between. In germline, CDR1 is KGHDR, CDR2 SFDVKD. DNA of the CDR3: TGTGCCACCAGTGAACGGGATACGCAGTATTTT. This gives the protein CATSERDTQYF.

This clonotype appeared many times. The genes are TRBV29-1 and TRBJ2-3; no clear D gene. CDR3 size: 14 residues. CDR1 is SQVTM, CDR2 ANQGSEA, per germline. Trimming stripped 5 bases from V and 2 bases from J, with 14 bases between. The CDR3 DNA follows: TGCAGCGTTATTACCCGACCGCTCACAGATACGCAGTATTTT. Encoded protein: CSVITRPLTDTQYF.

There are many counts of this clonotype. The chain's CDR3 is CASRNVGEGIAFF. CDR3 bases: TGTGCCAGCAGAAACGTAGGTGAAGGAATAGCTTTCTTT. The rearrangement links TRBV6-5 to TRBJ1-1; D is undetermined. The germline CDR1 and CDR2 sequences are MNHEY and SVGAGI. This CDR3 is 13 amino acids long. V was cut by 6 bases and J by 10 bases, with 18 bases left in between.

This clonotype was recorded at least ten times. The chain employs TRBV25-1 and TRBJ1-3; no firm D call. From germline, CDR1 is MGHDK and CDR2 SYGVNS. The CDR3 contains 15 residues. Trimming removed 0 bases from V and 0 bases from J, with 6 bases in between. The CDR3 region has the DNA TGTGCCAGCAGTGAATATGGTCCCTCTGGAAACACCATATATTTT. Its translation: CASSEYGPSGNTIYF.

This chain links TRBV29-1 with TRBJ1-2; 9 bases match TRBD1. Losses at the gene ends were 3 bases for V and 7 bases for J; bases not matched to a gene: 9. Germline lookup yields CDR1 SQVTM and CDR2 ANQGSEA. This CDR3 has 14 amino acids. The CDR3 DNA follows: TGCAGCGTTGACCGGGACAGGGTGATACGTGGCTACACCTTC. It translates to CSVDRDRVIRGYTF.